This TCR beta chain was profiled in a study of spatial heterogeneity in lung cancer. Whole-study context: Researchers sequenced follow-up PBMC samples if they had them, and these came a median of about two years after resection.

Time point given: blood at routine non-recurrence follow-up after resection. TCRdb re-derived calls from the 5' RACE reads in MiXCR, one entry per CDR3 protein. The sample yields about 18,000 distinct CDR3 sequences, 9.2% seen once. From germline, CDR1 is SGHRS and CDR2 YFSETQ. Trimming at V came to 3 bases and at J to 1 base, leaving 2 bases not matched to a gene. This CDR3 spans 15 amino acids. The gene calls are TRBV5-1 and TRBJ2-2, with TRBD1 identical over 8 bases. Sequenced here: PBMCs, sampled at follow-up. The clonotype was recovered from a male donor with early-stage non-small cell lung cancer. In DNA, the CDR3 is TGCGCCAGCAGCTGGGGGACAGGGAACACCGGGGAGCTGTTTTTT. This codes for CASSWGTGNTGELFF.